These T cell receptor beta chains were read from a single sample in a study of human T cells and chemical hapten exposure. TCRdb called the RACE reads again in MiXCR, with one record for every CDR3 protein. This repertoire shows roughly 380,000 distinct CDR3 sequences, 5.1% found once; its top ten account for 2.6%. The material was whole blood, obtained in connection with sensitization to the hapten diphenylcyclopropenone (DPC). The receptor source for this set is a woman between 50 and 59 years old with alopecia areata. Some clones in this sample may be carry-over from other donors' samples. Both conserved end residues are part of each CDR3. A D gene is named only where the DNA matches it firmly. Expanded clones are given a class, and other clones once, few, many or no size at all.

v_call	clone_size	j_call	d_call	cdr3_nt	cdr3_aa
TRBV27	.	TRBJ2-7	TRBD2	TGTGCCAGCAGTTCTGGACTAGCGCCCCACTACGAGCAGTACTTC	CASSSGLAPHYEQYF
TRBV7-9	many	TRBJ2-2	TRBD1	TGTGCCAGCAGCCGACAGGGAAACACCGGGGAGCTGTTTTTT	CASSRQGNTGELFF
TRBV20-1	.	TRBJ1-1	TRBD1	TGCAGTGCGATGGGACAGCCGCAACTTAAAGCTTTCTTT	CSAMGQPQLKAFF
TRBV30	few	TRBJ2-7	TRBD2	TGTGCCTGGAGTGCTCGACTAGCCTCCTACGAGCAGTACTTC	CAWSARLASYEQYF
TRBV6-5	.	TRBJ1-6	TRBD1	TGTGCCAGCAGGGGACAGGTTTTTTCACCCCTCCACTTT	CASRGQVFSPLHF
TRBV12-3/TRBV12-4	many	TRBJ1-1	.	TGTGCCAGCAGAGGACCTGACGCTGAAGCTTTCTTT	CASRGPDAEAFF
TRBV28	many	TRBJ2-1	.	TGTGCCAGCAGTTTTGGGCCACTTAATGAGCAGTTCTTC	CASSFGPLNEQFF
TRBV7-9	few	TRBJ2-1	TRBD2	TGTGCCAGCAGCCCCCGTGTGACTAGCGGGAGGGGGTGGCTGAGTAGCAATGAGCAGTTCTTC	CASSPRVTSGRGWLSSNEQFF
TRBV5-1	many	TRBJ1-1	.	TGCGCCAGCCGGGTCGACACTGAAGCTTTCTTT	CASRVDTEAFF
TRBV6-6	many	TRBJ1-5	.	TGTGCCGGCAGCCACCCCGTGGACAGTCTAAATCAGCCCCAGCATTTT	CAGSHPVDSLNQPQHF
TRBV11-2	many	TRBJ2-1	.	TGTGCCAGCAGCTTCGGTTACAATGAGCAGTTCTTC	CASSFGYNEQFF
TRBV24-1	many	TRBJ1-1	.	TGTGCCACCAGTGATTTAACACCCTACACTGAAGCTTTCTTT	CATSDLTPYTEAFF